These T cell receptor beta chains were read from a single sample in a study of lymphopenia after photon versus proton radiotherapy. The method was immunoSEQ multiplex PCR; TCRdb's version includes in-frame clones alone and lacks a portion of them. The profile covers approximately 170,000 clones, with around 85% appearing a single time and about 4.7% taken by the ten largest. The sequences come from peripheral blood, collected from a patient treated with photon-based radiotherapy. These receptors all come from a man in his forties or fifties with gastric cancer. Each CDR3 is given with its conserved first and last residue. D genes are given only for firm matches. Expanded clones get a size class; other rows say once, few or many, or leave the size out.

len	j_gene	v_gene	abundance	d_gene	CDR3aa	CDR3nt
14	TRBJ2-1	TRBV9	-	-	CASSVVEGANEQFF	TGTGCCAGCAGCGTAGTGGAGGGTGCCAATGAGCAGTTCTTC
13	TRBJ2-7	TRBV7-8	-	-	CASSLTSGYEQYF	TGTGCCAGCAGCCTGACGAGCGGCTACGAGCAGTACTTC
13	TRBJ2-5	TRBV10-3	-	TRBD2	CAIRGLAGETQYF	TGTGCCATCAGGGGACTAGCAGGAGAGACCCAGTACTTC
13	TRBJ1-2	TRBV7-8	once	-	CASTRGRSYGYTF	TGTGCCAGCACCCGGGGACGGAGCTATGGCTACACCTTC
11	TRBJ2-7	TRBV6-1	-	-	CASSVWDTALF	TGTGCCAGCAGTGTGTGGGACACGGCACTATTC
16	TRBJ2-5	TRBV18	-	-	CASSLRGAGDQETQYF	TGTGCCAGCTCACTTCGTGGGGCAGGGGACCAAGAGACCCAGTACTTC
14	TRBJ1-5	TRBV6-6	-	TRBD1	CASSSGTGTWPQHF	TGTGCCAGCAGTTCCGGGACAGGGACTTGGCCCCAGCATTTT
14	TRBJ1-1	TRBV5-4	once	-	CASSLAGRATEAFF	TGTGCCAGCAGCTTGGCCGGCAGAGCCACTGAAGCTTTCTTT
15	TRBJ1-1	TRBV28	-	-	CASSTPAGLNTEAFF	TGTGCCAGCAGTACACCTGCGGGGCTGAACACTGAAGCTTTCTTT
14	TRBJ2-7	TRBV7-6	-	TRBD2	CASSFSGDSYEQYF	TGTGCCAGCAGCTTTAGCGGGGACTCCTACGAGCAGTACTTC
16	TRBJ2-7	TRBV7-2	-	TRBD2	CASSSPPGLAIDEQYF	TGTGCCAGCAGCTCTCCTCCGGGACTAGCAATTGACGAGCAGTACTTC
15	TRBJ2-3	TRBV5-1	-	TRBD2	CASSLSGTSTDTQYF	TGCGCCAGCAGCTTAAGCGGGACTAGCACAGATACGCAGTATTTT
16	TRBJ1-5	TRBV19	-	-	CASSIDVLLGNQPQHF	TGTGCCAGTAGTATAGATGTGCTCTTGGGCAATCAGCCCCAGCATTTT
14	TRBJ1-2	TRBV7-2	-	-	CASSSFGPLHGYTF	TGTGCCAGCAGCTCATTTGGCCCCCTACATGGCTACACCTTC
14	TRBJ1-2	TRBV27	-	-	CASRKEQGNYGYTF	TGTGCCAGCAGGAAAGAACAGGGTAACTATGGCTACACCTTC
16	TRBJ1-3	TRBV28	few	-	CASTSRAPGSGNTIYF	TGTGCCAGCACCTCCAGAGCGCCAGGCTCTGGAAACACCATATATTTT
17	TRBJ2-7	TRBV7-2	-	TRBD2	CASSLGLAGGAGYEQYF	TGTGCCAGCAGCCTAGGACTAGCGGGAGGGGCTGGTTACGAGCAGTACTTC
14	TRBJ2-7	TRBV5-1	-	TRBD2	CASSLRSGTTEQYF	TGCGCCAGCAGCTTAAGGAGCGGGACCACCGAGCAGTACTTC
15	TRBJ2-4	TRBV5-6	-	-	CASSLGGGLVNIQYF	TGTGCCAGCAGCTTGGGTGGGGGCCTTGTAAACATTCAGTACTTC
15	TRBJ2-2	TRBV28	once	-	CASSLDLVGGGELFF	TGTGCCAGCAGTTTGGACCTGGTAGGAGGCGGGGAGCTGTTTTTT
17	TRBJ2-7	TRBV27	-	TRBD2	CASSLTRGLAGSYEQYF	TGTGCCAGCAGTTTAACCCGGGGACTAGCGGGAAGCTACGAGCAGTACTTC
18	TRBJ2-2	TRBV27	-	TRBD2	CASSRAAGGVLSTGELFF	TGTGCCAGCAGTAGAGCAGCGGGAGGGGTTCTTAGCACCGGGGAGCTGTTTTTT